This is a list of T cell receptor beta chains from one sample in a study of T cell clones after liver transplantation. Libraries were prepared by immunoSEQ multiplex PCR; TCRdb keeps only in-frame clonotypes and omits some of them. The sample has 85,000 to 130,000 clones, 82% seen once. This specimen consisted of CD4+ T cells from blood, obtained before liver transplant. All receptors derive from a human donor who received a liver transplant. CDR3s leave out the opening cysteine and the closing phenylalanine or tryptophan. The order of the fields is V gene, CDR3 protein.

>TRBV7-9
ASSLGQGAFLGVTGELF
>TRBV28
ASGARQF
>TRBV9
ASNGGALTDTQY
>TRBV9
ASSVGGVDRGVANYGYT
>TRBV5-1
ASSLGSGTGSEKLF
>TRBV18
ASSLDKGYEQY
>TRBV2
ASSEAFIPVQPQH
>TRBV7-9
ASSFSDVAGELF
>TRBV6-6
ASSYIWQGRQETQY
>TRBV11-1
ASSLSQAYNEQF
>TRBV5-1
ASSLGQPIQQETQY
>TRBV30
AYRPGTSRSEAF
>TRBV7-2
ASSRQGGTVAEAF
>TRBV20-1
SARDVGEQY
>TRBV7-6
ASSLTSGFYNEQF
>TRBV11-3
ASSPGTEYNEQF
>TRBV5-1
ASSSGADNSPLH
>TRBV27
ASSLTSTDTQY